The text below deals with one T cell receptor beta chain. This sample stems from a study of blood T cell repertoires in COVID-19. Germline assignment: CDR1 LNHNV and CDR2 YYDKDF (reference sequence). Trimming cost V 0 bases and J 1 base, with 10 bases left between them. The CDR3 totals 16 residues. The table came from immunoSEQ multiplex PCR; TCRdb's copy has only in-frame clones and leaves some out. Of 350,000 to 400,000 clones detected, nearly 90% appear once; the ten largest clones hold 6% to 7.5%. Sequenced: peripheral blood. The sequence was obtained from a young man with active or convalescent COVID-19. This chain joins TRBV15 and TRBJ1-3; D perhaps matches TRBD1 (6 bases). CDR3 in amino acids: CATSRDRGASGNTIYF. The CDR3 DNA is TGTGCCACCAGCAGAGATCGGGGGGCTTCTGGAAACACCATATATTTT. The variable domain in full, completed from reference TRBV15 and TRBJ1-3, reads DAMVIQNPRYQVTQFGKPVTLSCSQTLNHNVMYWYQQKSSQAPKLLFHYYDKDFNNEADTPDNFQSRRPNTSFCFLDIRSPGLGDTAMYLCATSRDRGASGNTIYFGEGSWLTVV.